The 5 T cell receptor beta chains in this list originate from one sample, sequenced in a study of T-cell memory formation after mild COVID-19. One entry per CDR3 protein results from TCRdb running MiXCR on the 5' RACE reads. The repertoire includes approximately 390,000 distinct CDR3 sequences, about 15% of them detected once, and roughly a fifth sits in the top ten. The sample was PBMCs or a T cell subset sorted from them (not recorded which). The source of these receptors is a man aged 18 to 30 who had mild COVID-19 (a few samples of this study predate the infection). Cell type and time point are not known.

This clonotype was detected ten times or more. This chain's CDR3 is CASSRGQGMGEAFF. The DNA of the CDR3 is TGCGCCAGCAGCAGAGGACAAGGCATGGGTGAAGCTTTCTTT. The chain recombines TRBV5-1 with TRBJ1-1, with D possibly matching TRBD1 (5 bases). From germline, CDR1 is SGHRS and CDR2 YFSETQ. The CDR3 is 14 residues long. Trimming pared 4 bases from V and 7 bases from J, leaving 17 bases between.

This chain links TRBV5-4 with TRBJ1-2, with D possibly being TRBD1 (5 bases). V gave up 0 bases and J gave up 4 bases, with 10 bases separating them. Germline CDR1 is SGHNT and CDR2 is YYREEE (reference sequence). This CDR3 has 14 residues. The CDR3 DNA reads TGTGCCAGCAGCTTGGCGGGTGACAGCTATGGCTACACCTTC. Its translation: CASSLAGDSYGYTF.

The V and J genes are TRBV20-1 and TRBJ1-5; D uncertain. CDR3 length: 12 amino acids. CDR1 DFQATT and CDR2 SNEGSKA come from the germline V gene (reference sequence). V gave up 3 bases and J gave up 9 bases, with 12 bases separating them. The CDR3 sequence: CSASLGEGPQHF. The CDR3 coding sequence is TGCAGTGCTAGTCTCGGTGAAGGGCCCCAGCATTTT.

This clonotype was counted ten times or more. The DNA of the CDR3 is TGTGCCAGCGGGCCGGACAGCAGCTCCTACAATGAGCAGTTCTTC. It yields the protein CASGPDSSSYNEQFF. The V gene is TRBV7-6, the J gene TRBJ2-1; possible D gene TRBD1, 6 bases. Trimming removed 8 bases at V and 0 bases at J, with 14 bases between. The germline V gene encodes CDR1 SGHVS and CDR2 FNYEAQ. The CDR3 totals 15 residues.

A few counts support this clonotype. The CDR3 bases are TGTGCCAGCTCACCTGTCGCGGTCGAGAGGACTTTCTTT. Encoded protein: CASSPVAVERTFF. The V gene is TRBV18, the J gene TRBJ1-1; no clear D. Trimming took 3 bases from V and 12 from J, leaving 17 bases between them. The CDR3 is 13 residues long. Germline V lookup: CDR1 KGHSH, CDR2 LQKENI.